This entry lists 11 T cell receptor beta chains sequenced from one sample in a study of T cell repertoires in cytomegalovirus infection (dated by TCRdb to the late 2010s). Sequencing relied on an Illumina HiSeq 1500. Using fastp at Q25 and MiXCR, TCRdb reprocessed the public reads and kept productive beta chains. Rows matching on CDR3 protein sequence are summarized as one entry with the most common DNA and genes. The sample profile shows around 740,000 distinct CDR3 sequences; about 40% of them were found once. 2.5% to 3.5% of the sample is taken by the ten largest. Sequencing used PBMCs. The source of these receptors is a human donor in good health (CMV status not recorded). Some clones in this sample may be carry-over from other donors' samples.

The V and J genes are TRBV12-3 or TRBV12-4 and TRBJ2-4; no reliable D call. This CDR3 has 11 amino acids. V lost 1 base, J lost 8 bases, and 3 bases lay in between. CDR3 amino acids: CASSLGDIQYF. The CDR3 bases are TGTGCCAGCAGTTTAGGGGACATTCAGTACTTC.

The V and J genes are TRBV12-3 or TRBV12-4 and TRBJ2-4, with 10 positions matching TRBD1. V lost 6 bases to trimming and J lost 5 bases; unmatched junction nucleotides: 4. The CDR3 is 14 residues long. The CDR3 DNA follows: TGTGCCAGCAGGGGGACAGGGGTGGAAAACATTCAGTACTTC. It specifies CASRGTGVENIQYF.

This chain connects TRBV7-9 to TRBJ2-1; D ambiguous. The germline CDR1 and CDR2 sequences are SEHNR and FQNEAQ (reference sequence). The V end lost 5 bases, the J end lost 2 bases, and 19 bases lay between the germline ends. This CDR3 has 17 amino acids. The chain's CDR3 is CASSGIPLTRAYNEQFF. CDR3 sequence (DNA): TGTGCCAGCAGCGGGATTCCCTTAACCCGGGCCTACAATGAGCAGTTCTTC.

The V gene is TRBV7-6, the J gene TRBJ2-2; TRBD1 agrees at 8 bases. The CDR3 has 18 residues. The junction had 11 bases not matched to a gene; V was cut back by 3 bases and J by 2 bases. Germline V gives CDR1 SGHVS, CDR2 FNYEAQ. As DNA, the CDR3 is TGTGCCAGCAGCTTCCCGGGATGGGGACAGGCAAACACCGGGGAGCTGTTTTTT. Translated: CASSFPGWGQANTGELFF.

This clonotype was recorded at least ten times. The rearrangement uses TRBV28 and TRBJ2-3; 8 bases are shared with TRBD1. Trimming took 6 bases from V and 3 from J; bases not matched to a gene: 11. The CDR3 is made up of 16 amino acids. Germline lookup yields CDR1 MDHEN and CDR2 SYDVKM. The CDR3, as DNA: TGTGCCAGCAGGCAAAACTCAGGGGGCGAGACAGATACGCAGTATTTT. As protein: CASRQNSGGETDTQYF. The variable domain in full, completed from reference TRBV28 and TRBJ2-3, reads DVKVTQSSRYLVKRTGEKVFLECVQDMDHENMFWYRQDPGLGLRLIYFSYDVKMKEKGDIPEGYSVSREKKERFSLILESASTNQTSMYLCASRQNSGGETDTQYFGPGTRLTVL.

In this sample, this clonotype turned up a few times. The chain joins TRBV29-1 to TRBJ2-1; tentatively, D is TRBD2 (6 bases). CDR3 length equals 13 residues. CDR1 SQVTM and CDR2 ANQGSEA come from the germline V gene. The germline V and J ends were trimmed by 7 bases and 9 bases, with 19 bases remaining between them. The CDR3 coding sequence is TGCAGCGCGGGAGTCCGCAGGGAAGGTGAGCAGTTCTTC. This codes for CSAGVRREGEQFF.

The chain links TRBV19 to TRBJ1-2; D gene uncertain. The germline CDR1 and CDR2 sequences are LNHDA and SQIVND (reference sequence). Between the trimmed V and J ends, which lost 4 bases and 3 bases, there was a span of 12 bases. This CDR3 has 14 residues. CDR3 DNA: TGTGCCAGTAGTAAGGACGGCTCCTACTATGGCTACACCTTC. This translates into CASSKDGSYYGYTF.

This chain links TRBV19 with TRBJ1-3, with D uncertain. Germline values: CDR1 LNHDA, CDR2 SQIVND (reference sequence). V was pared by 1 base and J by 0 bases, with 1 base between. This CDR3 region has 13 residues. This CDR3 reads CASSIASGNTIYF. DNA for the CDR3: TGTGCCAGTAGTATAGCCTCTGGAAACACCATATATTTT.

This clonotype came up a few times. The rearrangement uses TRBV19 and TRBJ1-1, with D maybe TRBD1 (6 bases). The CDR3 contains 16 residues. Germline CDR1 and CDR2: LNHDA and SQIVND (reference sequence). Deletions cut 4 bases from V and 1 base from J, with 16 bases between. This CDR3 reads CASSRTTGRGNTEAFF. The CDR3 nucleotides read TGTGCCAGTAGTAGAACCACAGGGAGAGGGAACACTGAAGCTTTCTTT.

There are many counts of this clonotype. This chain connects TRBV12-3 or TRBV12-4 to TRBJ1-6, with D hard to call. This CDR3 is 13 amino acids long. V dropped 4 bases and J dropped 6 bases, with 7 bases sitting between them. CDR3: CASSSTVNSPLHF. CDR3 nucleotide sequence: TGTGCCAGCAGTTCCACGGTTAATTCACCCCTCCACTTT.

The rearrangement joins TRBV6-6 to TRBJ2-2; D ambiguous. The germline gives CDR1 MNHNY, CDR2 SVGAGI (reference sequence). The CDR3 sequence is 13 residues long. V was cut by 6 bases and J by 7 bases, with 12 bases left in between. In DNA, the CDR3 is TGTGCCAGCAGGCTCAGCGAGGTCGGGGAGCTGTTTTTT. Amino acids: CASRLSEVGELFF.